These 6 T cell receptor beta chains share one sample of origin, sequenced in a study of blood T cell repertoires in COVID-19. Libraries were prepared by immunoSEQ multiplex PCR; TCRdb keeps only in-frame clonotypes and omits some of them. The table includes around 190,000 clones, more than 80% detected once. Sequencing was done on a sample of peripheral blood. Every receptor here comes from a woman aged 60-75 years with acute or convalescent COVID-19.

V usage is TRBV11-2 and J usage is TRBJ1-1; D perhaps matches TRBD1 (6 bases). Trimming took off 1 base at V and 3 bases at J, with 12 bases between the two ends. Germline V gene sequence: CDR1 SGHAT, CDR2 FQNNGV. This CDR3 spans 15 amino acids. The DNA of the CDR3 is TGTGCCAGCAGCTTAGTAGGGGGGGGCGACACTGAAGCTTTCTTT. This encodes CASSLVGGGDTEAFF.

This clone has a single count. The chain is built from TRBV7-3 and TRBJ2-1; TRBD2 agrees at 13 bases. The germline CDR1 and CDR2 sequences are SGHTA and FQGTGA. Trimming cost V 5 bases and J 7 bases; bases outside gene matches: 5. The CDR3 has 15 residues. The CDR3 nucleotides are TGTGCCAGCAGCCAGGGACTAGCGGGAAAGAATGAGCAGTTCTTC. Protein: CASSQGLAGKNEQFF. Based on the CDR3 plus reference TRBV7-3 and TRBJ2-1, the full variable domain is GAGVSQTPSNKVTEKGKYVELRCDPISGHTALYWYRQSLGQGPEFLIYFQGTGAADDSGLPNDRFFAVRPEGSVSTLKIQRTERGDSAVYLCASSQGLAGKNEQFFGPGTRLTVL.

J is TRBJ2-4 and V is TRBV4-1; 8 bases fit TRBD2. The CDR3 runs 15 residues. V gave up 4 bases and J gave up 6 bases; unmatched junction bases: 8. Germline V gene sequence: CDR1 MGHRA, CDR2 YSYEKL. The CDR3 DNA is TGCGCCAGCAGCCCAGAGGGACGGGGGGGAAACATTCAGTACTTC. Its translation is CASSPEGRGGNIQYF.

The V and J genes are TRBV6-5 and TRBJ1-6; maybe TRBD1 (5 bases). V lost 6 bases to trimming and J lost 9 bases, with 15 bases between them. CDR3 size: 14 residues. Germline values: CDR1 MNHEY, CDR2 SVGAGI. CDR3 region: CASREGLGASPLHF. The CDR3 coding sequence is TGTGCCAGCAGGGAGGGGTTAGGAGCTTCACCCCTCCACTTT.

This clone was seen a single time. The V and J genes are TRBV9 and TRBJ2-5; no clear D. Germline V gene lookup returns CDR1 SGDLS and CDR2 YYNGEE. V dropped 2 bases and J dropped 3 bases, with 11 bases sitting between them. The CDR3 consists of 14 residues. The DNA for the CDR3 is TGTGCCAGCAGCGTCGGCCCTCGGGAAGAGACCCAGTACTTC. Translated, it gives CASSVGPREETQYF.

This CDR3 reads CASSLSTSGGLGQFF. The CDR3 DNA follows: TGTGCCAGCAGTTTATCAACTAGCGGGGGTCTAGGGCAGTTCTTC. V and J are TRBV27 and TRBJ2-1, with TRBD2 matching over 11 bases. V trimming: 0 bases; J trimming: 12 bases; junction bases outside the gene matches: 7. CDR1 and CDR2 from the germline V gene are MNHEY and SMNVEV (reference sequence). CDR3 length: 15 amino acids.